What follows is one T cell receptor (beta chain) and its context. V gave up 4 bases and J gave up 4 bases, with 19 bases separating them. CDR1 MGHRA and CDR2 YSYEKL come from the germline V gene. The length of the CDR3 is 17 residues. The data derive from a study of blood T cell repertoires in COVID-19. Sequenced by immunoSEQ multiplex PCR; TCRdb stores in-frame clones only, minus some. The sample has over 200,000 clones; around 80% are singletons. The J gene is TRBJ2-2, the V gene TRBV4-1; D may be TRBD2 (6 bases). The TCR originated in a man in his forties or fifties with active or convalescent COVID-19. Sample: peripheral blood. The DNA of the CDR3 is TGCGCCAGCAGCCGGGAGGTCAGGGTCACTCGCACCGGGGAGCTGTTTTTT. Its translation: CASSREVRVTRTGELFF.